The present T cell receptor (beta chain) was sequenced within a study of CD8 T cells in ankylosing spondylitis. This clonotype came up a few times. Germline V gene lookup returns CDR1 SGHDT and CDR2 YYEEEE. The CDR3 consists of 13 residues. V gave up 1 base and J gave up 5 bases; unmatched junction bases: 3. TCRdb passed the 5' RACE reads through MiXCR, listing each CDR3 protein once. This repertoire shows 150,000 to 250,000 distinct CDR3 sequences, 10% to 15% found once; its top ten account for 16%. Sequenced: blood, either unsorted or a sorted T cell fraction (not recorded which). The clonotype originates from a male donor with ankylosing spondylitis or in good health (not recorded which). V is TRBV5-6 and J is TRBJ2-7, with 7 bases that match TRBD1. The CDR3 DNA reads TGTGCCAGCAGCTTGACAGGGGCCCACGAGCAGTACTTC. Translating it yields CASSLTGAHEQYF.